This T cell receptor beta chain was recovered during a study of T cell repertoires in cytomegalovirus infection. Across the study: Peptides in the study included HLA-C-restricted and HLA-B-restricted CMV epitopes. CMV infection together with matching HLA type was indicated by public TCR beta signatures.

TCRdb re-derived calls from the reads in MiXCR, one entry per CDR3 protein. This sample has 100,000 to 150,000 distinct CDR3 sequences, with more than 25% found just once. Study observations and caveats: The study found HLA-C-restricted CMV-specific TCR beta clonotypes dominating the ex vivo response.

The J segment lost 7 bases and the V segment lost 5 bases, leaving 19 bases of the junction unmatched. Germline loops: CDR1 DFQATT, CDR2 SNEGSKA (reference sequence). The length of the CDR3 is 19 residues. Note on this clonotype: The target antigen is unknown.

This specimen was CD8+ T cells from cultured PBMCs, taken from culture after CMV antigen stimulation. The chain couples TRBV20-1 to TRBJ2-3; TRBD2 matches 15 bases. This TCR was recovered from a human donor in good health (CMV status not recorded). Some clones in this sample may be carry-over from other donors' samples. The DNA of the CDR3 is TGCAGTGCTCCTGATCCGGGACTAGCGGGGGGTTATCCCTATAATACGCAGTATTTT. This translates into CSAPDPGLAGGYPYNTQYF.